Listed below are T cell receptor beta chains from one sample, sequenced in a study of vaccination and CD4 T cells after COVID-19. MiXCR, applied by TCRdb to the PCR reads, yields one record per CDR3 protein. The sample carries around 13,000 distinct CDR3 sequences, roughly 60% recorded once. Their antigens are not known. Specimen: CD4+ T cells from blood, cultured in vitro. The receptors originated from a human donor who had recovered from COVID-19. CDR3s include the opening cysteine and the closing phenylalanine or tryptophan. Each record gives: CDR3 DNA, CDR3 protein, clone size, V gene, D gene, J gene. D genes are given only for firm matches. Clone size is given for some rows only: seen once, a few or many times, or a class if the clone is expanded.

CDR3nt: TGCAGTGCTGAGGGCCCGGCAAGGGGATCACCCCTCCACTTT
CDR3aa: CSAEGPARGSPLHF
abundance: -
v_gene: TRBV20-1
d_gene: -
j_gene: TRBJ1-6

CDR3nt: TGTGCCAGCAGCCCCACGGGAGGGTCCGGCAACTATGGCTACACCTTC
CDR3aa: CASSPTGGSGNYGYTF
abundance: -
v_gene: TRBV7-2
d_gene: -
j_gene: TRBJ1-2

CDR3nt: TGTGCCAGCAGTTACTCGTATTTAGAAGCGTCTGGGGCCAACGTCCTGACTTTC
CDR3aa: CASSYSYLEASGANVLTF
abundance: -
v_gene: TRBV6-5
d_gene: -
j_gene: TRBJ2-6

CDR3nt: TGCAGTGCTCCTCTAGGGACTGACGGGACCCAGTACTTC
CDR3aa: CSAPLGTDGTQYF
abundance: few
v_gene: TRBV20-1
d_gene: -
j_gene: TRBJ2-5

CDR3nt: TGCAGTGCCGCCCAGGGACTAGCGGAGACCCAGTACTTC
CDR3aa: CSAAQGLAETQYF
abundance: -
v_gene: TRBV20-1
d_gene: TRBD2
j_gene: TRBJ2-5

CDR3nt: TGTGCCAGCAGCCGAGGTACGGACAGGGGCCAAGAGACCCAGTACTTC
CDR3aa: CASSRGTDRGQETQYF
abundance: -
v_gene: TRBV5-4
d_gene: TRBD1
j_gene: TRBJ2-5

CDR3nt: TGCAGTGCTAGATCCCTAACAGATACGCAGTATTTT
CDR3aa: CSARSLTDTQYF
abundance: -
v_gene: TRBV20-1
d_gene: -
j_gene: TRBJ2-3

CDR3nt: TGTGCCAGCAGGCCCCTAGCGGGCAGGAAAGAGACCCAGTACTTC
CDR3aa: CASRPLAGRKETQYF
abundance: -
v_gene: TRBV27
d_gene: TRBD2
j_gene: TRBJ2-5

CDR3nt: TGTGCCAGCAGGCCGGGACTAGGGGACGAGGAGACCCAGTACTTC
CDR3aa: CASRPGLGDEETQYF
abundance: few
v_gene: TRBV2
d_gene: TRBD2
j_gene: TRBJ2-5

CDR3nt: TGTGCCAGCTCACCAGGGACAGGAGGGCCTAGCGGGGAGCTGTTTTTT
CDR3aa: CASSPGTGGPSGELFF
abundance: -
v_gene: TRBV18
d_gene: TRBD1
j_gene: TRBJ2-2

CDR3nt: TGTGCCAGCAGCTGGTTGACTAGCCACGAGCAGTACTTC
CDR3aa: CASSWLTSHEQYF
abundance: -
v_gene: TRBV5-4
d_gene: TRBD2
j_gene: TRBJ2-7

CDR3nt: TGTGCCAGCAGTGTGATGTTTCTTCAGTACTTC
CDR3aa: CASSVMFLQYF
abundance: -
v_gene: TRBV2
d_gene: -
j_gene: TRBJ2-4

CDR3nt: TGTGCCAGCACAAACTTCGCCTCCCGTGGGAACACCGGGGAGCTGTTTTTT
CDR3aa: CASTNFASRGNTGELFF
abundance: -
v_gene: TRBV28
d_gene: -
j_gene: TRBJ2-2

CDR3nt: TGTGCCAGCAGCTTAATGAGGGAGTTGGTCTCCGAGCAGTACTTC
CDR3aa: CASSLMRELVSEQYF
abundance: few
v_gene: TRBV7-2
d_gene: -
j_gene: TRBJ2-7

CDR3nt: TGCAGTGCAGCGGGACAAACACAAGAGACCCAGTACTTC
CDR3aa: CSAAGQTQETQYF
abundance: -
v_gene: TRBV20-1
d_gene: -
j_gene: TRBJ2-5

CDR3nt: TGCGCCAGCAGCTTGGGGCGGTTGGGGTCACCCCTCCACTTT
CDR3aa: CASSLGRLGSPLHF
abundance: -
v_gene: TRBV5-1
d_gene: -
j_gene: TRBJ1-6

CDR3nt: TGCGCCAGCAGCTCAGGCGGGACAGGGGACGAGCAGTACTTC
CDR3aa: CASSSGGTGDEQYF
abundance: -
v_gene: TRBV5-1
d_gene: TRBD1
j_gene: TRBJ2-7

CDR3nt: TGTGCCAGCAGTGAGTTGGATCCGGTCGGCAATGAGCAGTTCTTC
CDR3aa: CASSELDPVGNEQFF
abundance: -
v_gene: TRBV6-2/TRBV6-3
d_gene: -
j_gene: TRBJ2-1

CDR3nt: TGTGCCAGCAGCTTAGATGTGACAGGGGGGTACGAGCAGTACTTC
CDR3aa: CASSLDVTGGYEQYF
abundance: -
v_gene: TRBV7-2
d_gene: TRBD1
j_gene: TRBJ2-7

CDR3nt: TGTGCCACCAGTGATGCCCCGGGACAGGGAAGGGCTGAAGCTTTCTTT
CDR3aa: CATSDAPGQGRAEAFF
abundance: -
v_gene: TRBV24-1
d_gene: TRBD1
j_gene: TRBJ1-1

CDR3nt: TGCAGTGCCAAGCAGGGACCAAGCAATCAGCCCCAGCATTTT
CDR3aa: CSAKQGPSNQPQHF
abundance: few
v_gene: TRBV20-1
d_gene: -
j_gene: TRBJ1-5

CDR3nt: TGTGCCAGCAGCCCCATTGAGGCAGGGAAAATTGAAGCTTTCTTT
CDR3aa: CASSPIEAGKIEAFF
abundance: -
v_gene: TRBV11-2
d_gene: -
j_gene: TRBJ1-1

CDR3nt: TGTGCCAGCAGACCCCCGGAGGGCCGGCGCGGCTATGGCTACACCTTC
CDR3aa: CASRPPEGRRGYGYTF
abundance: -
v_gene: TRBV6-2/TRBV6-3
d_gene: -
j_gene: TRBJ1-2

CDR3nt: TGTGCCACCAGCAAGTCTTATAGCAATCAGCCCCAGCATTTT
CDR3aa: CATSKSYSNQPQHF
abundance: few
v_gene: TRBV15
d_gene: -
j_gene: TRBJ1-5

CDR3nt: TGCGCCAGCAGCCGGGGGGACAATAACTATGGCTACACCTTC
CDR3aa: CASSRGDNNYGYTF
abundance: -
v_gene: TRBV5-1
d_gene: -
j_gene: TRBJ1-2

CDR3nt: TGTGCCAGCAGTGTACGGACAGGAGTGGATGGCTACACCTTC
CDR3aa: CASSVRTGVDGYTF
abundance: -
v_gene: TRBV2
d_gene: TRBD1
j_gene: TRBJ1-2

CDR3nt: TGTGCCAGCAGTGGGCGACAGGGTAAGGGAACTGAAGCTTTCTTT
CDR3aa: CASSGRQGKGTEAFF
abundance: -
v_gene: TRBV6-1
d_gene: TRBD1
j_gene: TRBJ1-1

CDR3nt: TGCAGTGCTAGGAGTGCCGGGACATCCAAGGGGGAAAAACTGTTTTTT
CDR3aa: CSARSAGTSKGEKLFF
abundance: once
v_gene: TRBV20-1
d_gene: -
j_gene: TRBJ1-4

CDR3nt: TGTGCCAGCAGTCGCACAGGTAAACCCTACGAGCAGTACTTC
CDR3aa: CASSRTGKPYEQYF
abundance: -
v_gene: TRBV6-1
d_gene: -
j_gene: TRBJ2-7

CDR3nt: TGCAGTGCTAGAAAAGGGCGGACCGGGGAGCTGTTTTTT
CDR3aa: CSARKGRTGELFF
abundance: -
v_gene: TRBV20-1
d_gene: -
j_gene: TRBJ2-2

CDR3nt: TGTGCCAGCAGTGGCGTGGAGGATACGCAGTATTTT
CDR3aa: CASSGVEDTQYF
abundance: -
v_gene: TRBV7-9
d_gene: -
j_gene: TRBJ2-3

CDR3nt: TGTGCCATCAGTGAGTCTTCTAGCGGGAGGCCCCGGGAGCAGTACTTC
CDR3aa: CAISESSSGRPREQYF
abundance: -
v_gene: TRBV10-3
d_gene: TRBD2
j_gene: TRBJ2-7

CDR3nt: TGTGCCAGTAGCCCCGGGCTTCGGGAGACCCAGTACTTC
CDR3aa: CASSPGLRETQYF
abundance: few
v_gene: TRBV19
d_gene: -
j_gene: TRBJ2-5

CDR3nt: TGTGCCATCAGCCCTCCGGGACAGAGGCGCGAGCAGTACTTC
CDR3aa: CAISPPGQRREQYF
abundance: few
v_gene: TRBV10-3
d_gene: TRBD1
j_gene: TRBJ2-7

CDR3nt: TGTGCCAGCAGATCAGGGGGAGAAAATTCACCCCTCCACTTT
CDR3aa: CASRSGGENSPLHF
abundance: -
v_gene: TRBV6-1
d_gene: TRBD1
j_gene: TRBJ1-6

CDR3nt: TGTGCCTGGAGTGTATCAGACAGTAGGCTTAATCAGCCCCAGCATTTT
CDR3aa: CAWSVSDSRLNQPQHF
abundance: -
v_gene: TRBV30
d_gene: -
j_gene: TRBJ1-5

CDR3nt: TGCAGTGCTAGAGGGAACAGGGGAGTTGGTCAGCCCCAGCATTTT
CDR3aa: CSARGNRGVGQPQHF
abundance: -
v_gene: TRBV20-1
d_gene: TRBD1
j_gene: TRBJ1-5

CDR3nt: TGTGCCAGCAGAGGAGGACTAGGTCAAATCGCCTACGAGCAGTACTTC
CDR3aa: CASRGGLGQIAYEQYF
abundance: -
v_gene: TRBV2
d_gene: TRBD2
j_gene: TRBJ2-7

CDR3nt: TGCAGTGCTAGAGATTGGCGCACCGGGGAGCTGTTTTTT
CDR3aa: CSARDWRTGELFF
abundance: -
v_gene: TRBV20-1
d_gene: -
j_gene: TRBJ2-2

CDR3nt: TGCAGTGCAACACAGGGGGCGCATACTGAAGCTTTCTTT
CDR3aa: CSATQGAHTEAFF
abundance: -
v_gene: TRBV20-1
d_gene: TRBD1
j_gene: TRBJ1-1

CDR3nt: TGTGCCAGCAGCCGGAAAGTACAAGAGACCCAGTACTTC
CDR3aa: CASSRKVQETQYF
abundance: -
v_gene: TRBV27
d_gene: -
j_gene: TRBJ2-5

CDR3nt: TGCGCCAGCAGCTTGGGCCCGAAGCAGTTCTTC
CDR3aa: CASSLGPKQFF
abundance: -
v_gene: TRBV5-1
d_gene: -
j_gene: TRBJ2-1

CDR3nt: TGTGCCATCAGTCTTAGCACAGATACGCAGTATTTT
CDR3aa: CAISLSTDTQYF
abundance: -
v_gene: TRBV10-3
d_gene: -
j_gene: TRBJ2-3

CDR3nt: TGTGCCACCCACGGACAGGGCAATGTGGGCACTGAAGCTTTCTTT
CDR3aa: CATHGQGNVGTEAFF
abundance: few
v_gene: TRBV10-3
d_gene: TRBD1
j_gene: TRBJ1-1

CDR3nt: TGTGCCAGCAGCTGGACTAGCGGGAGATGGAACAATGAGCAGTTCTTC
CDR3aa: CASSWTSGRWNNEQFF
abundance: -
v_gene: TRBV5-4
d_gene: TRBD2
j_gene: TRBJ2-1

CDR3nt: TGTGCCTCTACTGGACGCCGGAGGTCTGAAGCTTTCTTT
CDR3aa: CASTGRRRSEAFF
abundance: -
v_gene: TRBV6-1
d_gene: -
j_gene: TRBJ1-1

CDR3nt: TGCGCCAGCAGCTTGGGTCAGTTTGTTGGAACTGAAGCTTTCTTT
CDR3aa: CASSLGQFVGTEAFF
abundance: -
v_gene: TRBV5-1
d_gene: -
j_gene: TRBJ1-1

CDR3nt: TGCGCCCAGAGGAGCGGGAGCTACGAGCAGTACTTC
CDR3aa: CAQRSGSYEQYF
abundance: -
v_gene: TRBV20-1
d_gene: TRBD2
j_gene: TRBJ2-7

CDR3nt: TGCAGTGCTAGGATAACAGGTTTTCGGGGAACTGAAGCTTTCTTT
CDR3aa: CSARITGFRGTEAFF
abundance: -
v_gene: TRBV20-1
d_gene: -
j_gene: TRBJ1-1

CDR3nt: TGTGCCAGCAGGACGGGACTAGACTCCTACGAGCAGTACTTC
CDR3aa: CASRTGLDSYEQYF
abundance: -
v_gene: TRBV6-1
d_gene: TRBD2
j_gene: TRBJ2-7

CDR3nt: TGTGCCAGCAGGGCGGGACGGTACTCTGGAAACACCATATATTTT
CDR3aa: CASRAGRYSGNTIYF
abundance: once
v_gene: TRBV12-3/TRBV12-4
d_gene: -
j_gene: TRBJ1-3

CDR3nt: TGTGCCAGCAGTTGGAGGAGAGACAATGAGCAGTTCTTC
CDR3aa: CASSWRRDNEQFF
abundance: -
v_gene: TRBV12-3/TRBV12-4
d_gene: -
j_gene: TRBJ2-1

CDR3nt: TGCAGTGCTAGACCGGTACAGGCCAACCCCCAAGAGACCCAGTACTTC
CDR3aa: CSARPVQANPQETQYF
abundance: few
v_gene: TRBV20-1
d_gene: -
j_gene: TRBJ2-5

CDR3nt: TGCAGTGCTACGGGGGCCCTAGCGGGAGCGGTCTTTCAGTACTTC
CDR3aa: CSATGALAGAVFQYF
abundance: -
v_gene: TRBV20-1
d_gene: TRBD2
j_gene: TRBJ2-4

CDR3nt: TGTGCCAGCAGCGACGGACAGTTCTATGGCTACACCTTC
CDR3aa: CASSDGQFYGYTF
abundance: -
v_gene: TRBV5-4
d_gene: -
j_gene: TRBJ1-2